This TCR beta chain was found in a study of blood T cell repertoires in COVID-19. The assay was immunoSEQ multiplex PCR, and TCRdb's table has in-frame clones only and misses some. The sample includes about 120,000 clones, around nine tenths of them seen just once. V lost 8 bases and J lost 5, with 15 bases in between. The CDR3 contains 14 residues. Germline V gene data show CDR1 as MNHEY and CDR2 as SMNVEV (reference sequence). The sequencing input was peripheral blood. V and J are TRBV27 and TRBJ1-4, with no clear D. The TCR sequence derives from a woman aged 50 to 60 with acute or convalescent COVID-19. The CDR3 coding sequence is TGTGCCAGCTCCGGGGTCGGCTTCAATGAAAAACTGTTTTTT. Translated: CASSGVGFNEKLFF. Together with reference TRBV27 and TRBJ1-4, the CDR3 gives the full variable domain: EAQVTQNPRYLITVTGKKLTVTCSQNMNHEYMSWYRQDPGLGLRQIYYSMNVEVTDKGDVPEGYKVSRKEKRNFPLILESPSPNQTSLYFCASSGVGFNEKLFFGSGTQLSVL.